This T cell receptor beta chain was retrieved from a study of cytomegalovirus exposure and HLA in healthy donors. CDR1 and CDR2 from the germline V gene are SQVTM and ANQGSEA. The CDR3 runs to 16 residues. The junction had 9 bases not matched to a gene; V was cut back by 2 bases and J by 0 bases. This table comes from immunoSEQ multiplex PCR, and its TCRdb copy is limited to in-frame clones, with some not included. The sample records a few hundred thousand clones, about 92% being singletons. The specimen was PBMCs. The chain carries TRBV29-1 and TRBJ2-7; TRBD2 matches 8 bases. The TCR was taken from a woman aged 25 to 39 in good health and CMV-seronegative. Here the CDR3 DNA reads TGCAGCGTTGAATTGGTGCTAAGCGGGAGCTCCTACGAGCAGTACTTC. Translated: CSVELVLSGSSYEQYF.